The next 14 T cell receptor beta chains were all read from a single sample in a study of OX40 agonist ivuxolimab in advanced cancers. Some clones are missing from TCRdb's copy, which holds only in-frame ones; the method was immunoSEQ multiplex PCR. The table lists approximately 44,000 clones, 65% to 85% of them singletons. The sequences come from CD4+ or CD8+ T cells sorted from blood, collected in a trial of the OX40 agonist ivuxolimab. Every receptor here comes from an adult with an advanced solid tumor such as melanoma, head and neck, liver or kidney cancer.

The CDR3 coding sequence is TGTGCCAGCAGCTTTACAATTTCCGGCACCTACGAGCAGTACTTC. This encodes CASSFTISGTYEQYF. The rearrangement uses TRBV11-2 and TRBJ2-7; D unclear. Germline loops: CDR1 SGHAT, CDR2 FQNNGV. The CDR3 runs 15 residues. Trimming removed 3 bases from V and 2 bases from J, with 14 bases in between. The entire variable domain, with the rest obtained from reference TRBV11-2 and TRBJ2-7, is as follows: EAGVAQSPRYKIIEKRQSVAFWCNPISGHATLYWYQQILGQGPKLLIQFQNNGVVDDSQLPKDRFSAERLKGVDSTLKIQPAKLEDSAVYLCASSFTISGTYEQYFGPGTRLTVT.

This clone was seen more than once but under ten times. The rearrangement uses TRBV5-6 and TRBJ2-1, with D perhaps TRBD1 (6 bases). This CDR3 has 18 amino acids. Between the trimmed V and J ends, which lost 4 bases and 7 bases, there was a span of 27 bases. Germline V lookup: CDR1 SGHDT, CDR2 YYEEEE. CDR3 sequence reads: CASSPTATGLNWRNEQFF. The CDR3 nucleotides are TGTGCCAGCAGCCCGACGGCTACAGGGCTAAATTGGAGGAATGAGCAGTTCTTC.

The chain combines TRBV6-6 with TRBJ2-2, with D hard to call. CDR3 length: 15 amino acids. CDR1 is MNHNY, CDR2 SVGAGI, per germline (reference sequence). Trimming removed 2 bases from V and 5 bases from J, with 12 bases in between. The CDR3 loop reads CASSYANRRTGELFF. Written as DNA, the CDR3 is TGTGCCAGCAGTTACGCGAACCGACGGACCGGGGAGCTGTTTTTT.

The V gene is TRBV18, the J gene TRBJ2-1; 8 bases align to TRBD1. Germline V gene lookup returns CDR1 KGHSH and CDR2 LQKENI. J lost 7 bases, V lost 1 base, and 3 bases had no gene match. The length of the CDR3 is 14 residues. In nucleotides, the CDR3 is TGTGCCAGCTCACCACAACAGGGGGAGAATGAGCAGTTCTTC. Amino acids: CASSPQQGENEQFF.

The CDR3 DNA sequence: TGTGCCAGCAGCTTCAGGGGGGAGACCCAGTACTTC. Translating gives CASSFRGETQYF. The rearrangement joins TRBV5-5 to TRBJ2-5; TRBD1 matches at 7 bases. The germline CDR1 and CDR2 sequences are SGHKS and YYEKEE (reference sequence). J gave up 5 bases and V 2 bases, and 0 bases lay outside the gene matches. The CDR3 runs 12 residues. Supplemented by reference TRBV5-5 and TRBJ2-5, the full variable domain reads DAGVTQSPTHLIKTRGQQVTLRCSPISGHKSVSWYQQVLGQGPQFIFQYYEKEERGRGNFPDRFSARQFPNYSSELNVNALLLGDSALYLCASSFRGETQYFGPGTRLLVL.

This clone has a handful of counts. This chain connects TRBV4-2 to TRBJ2-7; D may be TRBD1 (6 bases). There are 15 residues in the CDR3. The V end was cut by 0 bases, the J end by 3 bases, with 12 bases between. Looked up from germline, CDR1 is LGHNA and CDR2 is YNFKEQ. The CDR3 is CASSQDLAGVYEQYF. CDR3 DNA sequence: TGTGCCAGCAGCCAAGATCTCGCAGGGGTCTACGAGCAGTACTTC.

Remarks on this clone: The same CDR3 arises from other DNA sequences in this sample as well. V and J are TRBV7-8 and TRBJ1-1; D ambiguous. The CDR3 extends over 13 amino acids. Per germline, CDR1 SGHVS and CDR2 FQNEAQ. V lost 5 bases to trimming and J lost 1 base, with 8 bases between them. The CDR3 sequence: CASSLDRNTEAFF. The CDR3 nucleotides are TGTGCCAGCAGCCTTGATCGGAACACTGAAGCTTTCTTT.

The chain carries TRBV19 and TRBJ1-4; the D is unclear. V was shortened by 0 bases and J by 6 bases, with 5 bases between the two germline ends. CDR3 size: 13 residues. Germline CDR1 LNHDA, CDR2 SQIVND (reference sequence). As DNA, the CDR3 is TGTGCCAGTAGTATAGATCCTGATGAAAAACTGTTTTTT. The encoded protein is CASSIDPDEKLFF.

The chain uses TRBV6-6 and TRBJ2-3, with 8 bases identical to TRBD2. The junction had 6 bases not matched to a gene; V was cut back by 5 bases and J by 8 bases. CDR1 MNHNY and CDR2 SVGAGI come from the germline V gene (reference sequence). This CDR3 region has 13 residues. DNA for the CDR3: TGTGCCAGCAGTGAGCGGGGGTCAGGTACGCAGTATTTT. This encodes CASSERGSGTQYF.

The chain employs TRBV2 and TRBJ2-7; D ambiguous. V lost 6 bases to trimming and J lost 6 bases, with 15 bases between them. Germline loops: CDR1 SNHLY, CDR2 FYNNEI. CDR3 length: 13 amino acids. As DNA, the CDR3 is TGTGCCAGCAGCGCTCGACTCGGGTCCGAGCAGTACTTC. This sequence encodes CASSARLGSEQYF.

The rearrangement links TRBV29-1 to TRBJ2-2; either TRBD1 or TRBD2 may fit D (6 bases each). From germline, CDR1 is SQVTM and CDR2 ANQGSEA. The ends were cut back, 7 bases at V and 2 bases at J, with 17 bases in the middle. This CDR3 has 15 amino acids. The CDR3 DNA follows: TGCAGCGGTGGGGGGCTCAGGGGTAACACCGGGGAGCTGTTTTTT. It codes for CSGGGLRGNTGELFF.

The chain employs TRBV2 and TRBJ1-4; D call uncertain. CDR1 and CDR2 from the germline V gene are SNHLY and FYNNEI. Trimming left V 8 bases short and J 8 bases short, with 9 bases between. The CDR3 is 11 amino acids. Written as DNA, the CDR3 is TGTGCCAGCGGCCTGAGAGAAAAACTGTTTTTT. Translated: CASGLREKLFF.

The chain links TRBV7-8 to TRBJ2-7, with 9 bases fitting TRBD1. This CDR3 region has 14 residues. Germline values: CDR1 SGHVS, CDR2 FQNEAQ. V shed 1 base and J 7 bases; nucleotides not matched to a gene: 5. CDR3 residues: CASSLGTGVYEQYF. For the CDR3, the DNA is TGTGCCAGCAGCTTAGGGACAGGGGTTTATGAGCAGTACTTC.

DNA of the CDR3: TGTGCCAGCAGGAATCTAAGGGACAGGGGAAACGACTATGGCTACACCTTC. Amino acid sequence: CASRNLRDRGNDYGYTF. The chain employs TRBV5-6 and TRBJ1-2; TRBD1 matches 10 bases. The CDR3 covers 17 residues. With 5 bases clipped from V and 3 bases from J, the junction kept 13 bases outside the gene matches. Germline loops: CDR1 SGHDT, CDR2 YYEEEE. The full variable domain, in which reference TRBV5-6 and TRBJ1-2 provide the parts outside the CDR3, is DAGVTQSPTHLIKTRGQQVTLRCSPKSGHDTVSWYQQALGQGPQFIFQYYEEEERQRGNFPDRFSGHQFPNYSSELNVNALLLGDSALYLCASRNLRDRGNDYGYTFGSGTRLTVV.